The clone carrying this TCR beta chain was detected only once. As handled by the study authors: Estimation of nucleated cell counts was performed using reference gene primer amplification. Sequencing was performed with immunoSEQ multiplex PCR; in TCRdb, only in-frame clones are kept and a portion is missing. Clonal size and the V and J genes are those of that table, whereas D and trimming came from the DNA. The profile covers around 130,000 clones, with about nine tenths appearing a single time and around 4.2% taken by the ten largest. The sample belongs to a study of blood T cell repertoires in COVID-19. Whole-study context: Specimens from acute and convalescent COVID-19 originated in the United States, Italy and Spain. PBMCs, B-cell-depleted T cells, or T cells provided the cDNA or gDNA that made up the material.

Germline V gives CDR1 DFQATT, CDR2 SNEGSKA (reference sequence). The V end lost 3 bases, the J end lost 3 bases, and 9 bases lay between the germline ends. The CDR3 covers 12 residues. The V gene is TRBV20-1, the J gene TRBJ2-7; D is possibly TRBD1 (5 bases). The receptor comes from a man aged 40-55 years with acute or convalescent COVID-19. The sequenced material came from peripheral blood. The CDR3 nucleotides are TGCAGTGCTAGTTCAGGGATCTACGAGCAGTACTTC. It is translated as CSASSGIYEQYF.